This is a list of T cell receptor beta chains from one sample in a study of blood T cell repertoires in COVID-19. Sequenced by immunoSEQ multiplex PCR; TCRdb stores in-frame clones only, minus some. The sample includes 150,000 to 160,000 clones, around 82% of them seen just once. Specimen: peripheral blood. The receptors derive from a man in his sixties with COVID-19, enrolled during active disease. The CDR3 runs from the conserved cysteine through the conserved F or W. A D gene is named only where the DNA matches it firmly.

D gene	V gene	J gene	CDR3 protein
NA	TRBV6-5	TRBJ1-1	CASNRQAEAFF
TRBD1	TRBV7-2	TRBJ1-4	CASSLRGRRDEKLFF
NA	TRBV7-2	TRBJ1-5	CASSLESVAQPQHF
TRBD1	TRBV7-8	TRBJ1-2	CASSKTGAKNYGYTF
NA	TRBV27	TRBJ1-5	CASRPSGGMGQPQHF
NA	TRBV5-6	TRBJ1-2	CASSLDGVGRVLGYTF
NA	TRBV19	TRBJ2-7	CASSTWTAPYEQYF
NA	TRBV30	TRBJ2-2	CAFIKPGKNTGELFF
TRBD1	TRBV7-2	TRBJ1-6	CASSSGTGHRNSPLHF
TRBD2	TRBV7-8	TRBJ2-1	CASSRAGGGANEQFF
TRBD1	TRBV7-6	TRBJ1-1	CASSLGPGGARDTEAFF
NA	TRBV30	TRBJ1-2	CARQNRADYGYTF
NA	TRBV30	TRBJ2-7	CAWRGGWSAYEQYF
NA	TRBV9	TRBJ1-2	CASSVGGGGGSYGYTF
TRBD1	TRBV5-1	TRBJ1-1	CASSLGAGGSFPEAFF
TRBD1	TRBV9	TRBJ1-2	CASSPDQGQGLLYTF
TRBD1	TRBV14	TRBJ2-7	CASSPTGTGTEQYF
NA	TRBV29-1	TRBJ1-3	CSVVGVGNTIYF
NA	TRBV25-1	TRBJ1-2	CASSESVVVGYGYTF
NA	TRBV18	TRBJ1-3	CASSPLESTGKTGNTIYF
NA	TRBV11-3	TRBJ2-3	CASSLVRGGTDTQYF
TRBD1	TRBV19	TRBJ1-2	CASSFDRAKDGYTF
NA	TRBV2	TRBJ2-5	CASTAQQGQETQYF